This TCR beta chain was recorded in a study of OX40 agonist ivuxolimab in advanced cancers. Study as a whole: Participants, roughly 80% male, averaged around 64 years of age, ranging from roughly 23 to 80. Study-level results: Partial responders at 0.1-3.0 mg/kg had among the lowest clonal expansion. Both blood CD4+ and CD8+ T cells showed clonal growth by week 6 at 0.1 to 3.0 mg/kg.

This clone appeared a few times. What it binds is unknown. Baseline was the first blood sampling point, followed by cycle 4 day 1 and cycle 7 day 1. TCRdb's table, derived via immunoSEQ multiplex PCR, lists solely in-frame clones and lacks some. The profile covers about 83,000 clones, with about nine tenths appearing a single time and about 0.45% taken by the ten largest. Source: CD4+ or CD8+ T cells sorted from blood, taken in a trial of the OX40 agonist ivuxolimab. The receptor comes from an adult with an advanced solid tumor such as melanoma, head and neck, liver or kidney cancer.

CDR3 in DNA: TGTGCCAGCAGCTTGGGATCGGGCACCGGGGAGCTGTTTTTT. This sequence encodes CASSLGSGTGELFF. The chain is built from TRBV7-2 and TRBJ2-2, with D hard to call. This CDR3 has 14 residues. Trimming shortened V by 3 bases and J by 4 bases, and 9 bases separated the two germline ends. Germline V CDR1 and CDR2: SGHTA, FQGNSA.